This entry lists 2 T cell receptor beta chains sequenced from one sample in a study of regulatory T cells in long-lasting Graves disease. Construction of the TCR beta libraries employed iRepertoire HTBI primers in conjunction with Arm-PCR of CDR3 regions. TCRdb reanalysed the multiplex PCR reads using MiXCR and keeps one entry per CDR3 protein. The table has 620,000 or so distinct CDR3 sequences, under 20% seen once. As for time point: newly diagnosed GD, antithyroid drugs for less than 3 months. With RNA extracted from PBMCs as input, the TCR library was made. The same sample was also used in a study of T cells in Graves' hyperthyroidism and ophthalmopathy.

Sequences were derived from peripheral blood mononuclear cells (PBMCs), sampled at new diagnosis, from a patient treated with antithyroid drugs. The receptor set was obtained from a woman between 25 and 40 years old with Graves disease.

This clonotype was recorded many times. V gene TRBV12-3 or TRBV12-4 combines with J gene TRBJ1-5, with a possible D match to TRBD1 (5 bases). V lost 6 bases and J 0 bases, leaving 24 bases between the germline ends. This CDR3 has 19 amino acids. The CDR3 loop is CASSGTGAGDPYSNQPQHF. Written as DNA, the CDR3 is TGTGCCAGCAGCGGGACCGGCGCGGGGGATCCTTATAGCAATCAGCCCCAGCATTTT.

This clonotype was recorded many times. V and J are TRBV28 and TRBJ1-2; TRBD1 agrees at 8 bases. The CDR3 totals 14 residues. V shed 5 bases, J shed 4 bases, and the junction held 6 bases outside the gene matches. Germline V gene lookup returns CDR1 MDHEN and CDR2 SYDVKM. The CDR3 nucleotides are TGTGCCAGCAGTCCGGGACAGGTAGTCTATGGCTACACCTTC. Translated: CASSPGQVVYGYTF.